These 10 T cell receptor beta chains were all obtained from the same sample, sequenced in a study of T cells in Graves' hyperthyroidism and ophthalmopathy (dated by TCRdb to about 2019). Library generation was performed with multiplex PCR. The reads were generated on an Illumina HiSeq 2000. TCR beta CDR3 regions were amplified from RNA transcripts. For the first round of RT-PCR on the TCR CDR3, the HTBI primer set was used together with the Qiagen OneStep RT-PCR kit. The public reads were reanalyzed by TCRdb: fastp trimming at Q25, MiXCR alignment, in-frame beta chains only. For every CDR3 protein sequence, its rows merge into one entry that carries the most common genes and DNA. In this sample the table shows about 600,000 distinct CDR3 sequences, 12% to 15% of which occur a single time. Around 7% of the sample belongs to the ten largest clones. The specimen sequenced was blood. All receptors derive from a woman between 18 and 29 years old with Graves' ophthalmopathy.

This clonotype was found many times. The chain employs TRBV7-9 and TRBJ2-1; maybe TRBD2 (6 bases). This CDR3 is built from 14 residues. Trimming stripped 5 bases from V and 8 bases from J, with 16 bases between. Germline CDR1 reads SEHNR; CDR2 reads FQNEAQ (reference sequence). The CDR3 DNA reads as TGTGCCAGCAGCCCCCGGGACTCCCCGGATGAGCAGTTCTTC. It translates to CASSPRDSPDEQFF.

The chain combines TRBV6-2 or TRBV6-3 with TRBJ1-2; no firm D call. CDR1 is MNHEY and CDR2 is SVGEGT in the germline V gene. With 7 bases removed from V and 3 bases from J, the gap between germline ends came to 15 bases. This CDR3 has 14 residues. CDR3 nucleotides: TGTGCCAGCAAGCGGCCGCTAACCTACTATGGCTACACCTTC. Amino acids: CASKRPLTYYGYTF.

Ten or more counts support this clonotype. The CDR3 region has the DNA TGTGCCAGCATTCTTAGCGGGAACATCGGCGAGCAGTACTTC. This encodes CASILSGNIGEQYF. The chain combines TRBV6-1 with TRBJ2-7, with 8 bases fitting TRBD2. V lost 7 bases and J lost 6; bases outside the gene matches: 11. CDR1 and CDR2 (germline): MNHNS, SASEGT. CDR3 length: 14 amino acids.

This clonotype appeared many times. The J gene is TRBJ1-5, the V gene TRBV27, with TRBD1 as a possible D gene (5 bases). Germline V gene data show CDR1 as MNHEY and CDR2 as SMNVEV (reference sequence). The V and J ends lost 0 bases and 9 bases respectively, with 15 bases between them. CDR3 length equals 15 residues. CDR3 DNA sequence: TGTGCCAGCAGTTTATCCGGGGGGGGTGGATCGCCCCAGCATTTT. It is translated as CASSLSGGGGSPQHF.

The table lists this clonotype with a count of one. It may be a read error: a sequence one base away is much more abundant. V is TRBV11-2 and J is TRBJ2-2; D is unclear. The V end was cut by 5 bases, the J end by 0 bases, with 10 bases between. This CDR3 region has 15 residues. The germline CDR1 and CDR2 sequences are SGHAT and FQNNGV. The CDR3: CASSPLGTNTGELFF. The CDR3 DNA is TGTGCCAGCAGCCCCCTTGGCACGAACACCGGGGAGCTGTTTTTT.

This clonotype has ten or more counts. The J gene is TRBJ2-3, the V gene TRBV28, with D hard to call. V lost 4 bases to trimming and J lost 5 bases, with 13 bases between them. The CDR3 extends over 14 amino acids. Germline V gives CDR1 MDHEN, CDR2 SYDVKM. The CDR3 is CASSSPEQEDTQYF. CDR3 DNA: TGTGCCAGCAGTTCGCCGGAGCAGGAAGATACGCAGTATTTT.

This clonotype came up many times. The rearrangement links TRBV11-1 to TRBJ2-3, with 7 bases identical to TRBD2. The CDR3 runs to 16 residues. V shed 5 bases, J shed 2 bases, and the junction held 10 bases outside the gene matches. Germline V lookup: CDR1 SGHAT, CDR2 FQDESV (reference sequence). The CDR3 sequence: CASSERVLADTDTQYF. The CDR3 DNA is TGTGCCAGCAGCGAAAGAGTCCTAGCGGACACAGATACGCAGTATTTT. Supplemented by reference TRBV11-1 and TRBJ2-3, the full variable domain reads EAEVAQSPRYKITEKSQAVAFWCDPISGHATLYWYRQILGQGPELLVQFQDESVVDDSQLPKDRFSAERLKGVDSTLKIQPAELGDSAMYLCASSERVLADTDTQYFGPGTRLTVL.

V and J are TRBV29-1 and TRBJ1-5, with D possibly matching TRBD1 (6 bases). The CDR3 consists of 13 residues. The germline gives CDR1 SQVTM, CDR2 ANQGSEA. V shed 2 bases and J shed 4 bases, with 9 bases lying between them. CDR3 protein: CSVETGWNQPQHF. In nucleotides, the CDR3 is TGCAGCGTTGAAACAGGGTGGAATCAGCCCCAGCATTTT.

A note on this clonotype: A junction boundary mismatches the germline segment, possibly from a read error. CDR3 loop: CARSVGGTTLGELFF. The CDR3 DNA sequence: TGTGCCCGCAGCGTCGGCGGGACTACCCTGGGGGAGCTGTTTTTT. This chain joins TRBV9 and TRBJ2-2; 7 bases are a match to TRBD2. Germline V gives CDR1 SGDLS, CDR2 YYNGEE. The CDR3 length is 15 residues.

This clonotype was picked up a small number of times. This rearrangement joins TRBV7-9 to TRBJ2-5, with a tentative D call TRBD1 (5 bases). V lost 7 bases and J lost 1, with 13 bases in between. The CDR3 runs 14 residues. Germline loops: CDR1 SEHNR, CDR2 FQNEAQ (reference sequence). The DNA for the CDR3 is TGTGCCAGCACCAAGGACAATACCCAAGAGACCCAGTACTTC. Protein sequence: CASTKDNTQETQYF. Full variable domain (missing parts from reference TRBV7-9 and TRBJ2-5): DTGVSQNPRHKITKRGQNVTFRCDPISEHNRLYWYRQTLGQGPEFLTYFQNEAQLEKSRLLSDRFSAERPKGSFSTLEIQRTEQGDSAMYLCASTKDNTQETQYFGPGTRLLVL.